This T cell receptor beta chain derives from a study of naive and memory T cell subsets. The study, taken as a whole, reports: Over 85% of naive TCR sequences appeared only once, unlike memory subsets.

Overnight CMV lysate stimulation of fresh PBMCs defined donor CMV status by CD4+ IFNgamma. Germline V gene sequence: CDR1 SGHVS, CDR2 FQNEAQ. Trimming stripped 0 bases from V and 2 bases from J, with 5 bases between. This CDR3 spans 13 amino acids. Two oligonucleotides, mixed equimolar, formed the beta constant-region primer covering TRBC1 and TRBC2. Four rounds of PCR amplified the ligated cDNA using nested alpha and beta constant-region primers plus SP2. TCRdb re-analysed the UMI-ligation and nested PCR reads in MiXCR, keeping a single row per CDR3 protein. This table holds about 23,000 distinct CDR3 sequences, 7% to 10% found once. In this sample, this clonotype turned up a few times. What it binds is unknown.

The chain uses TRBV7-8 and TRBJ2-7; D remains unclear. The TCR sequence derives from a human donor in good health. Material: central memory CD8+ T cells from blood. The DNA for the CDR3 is TGTGCCAGCAGCTTAGCCCCGGCCTACGAGCAGTACTTC. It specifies CASSLAPAYEQYF.